One and the same sample provided the 24 T cell receptor beta chains below, sequenced in a study of T cell responses to AZD1222 COVID-19 vaccine. The assay was immunoSEQ multiplex PCR, and TCRdb's table has in-frame clones only and misses some. Among 100,000 to 150,000 clones listed, about 82% were seen once. The starting material was peripheral blood, obtained on day 0 of AZD1222 vaccination. All receptors come from an adult in good health.

The V gene is TRBV10-3, the J gene TRBJ1-6; the D gene is possibly TRBD1 (5 bases). The CDR3 is 19 residues long. Trimming removed 6 bases at V and 7 bases at J, with 28 bases between. Per germline, CDR1 ENHRY and CDR2 SYGVKD. Written as DNA, the CDR3 is TGTGCCATCAGCCGACGTGCGACAGACCAGGTCCGTTGGAATTCACCCCTCCACTTT. It encodes CAISRRATDQVRWNSPLHF.

This clone was recorded only once. The rearrangement links TRBV2 to TRBJ1-2; D uncertain. With 0 bases removed from V and 7 bases from J, the gap between germline ends came to 15 bases. Germline CDR1 is SNHLY and CDR2 is FYNNEI. CDR3 length equals 15 residues. CDR3 coding DNA: TGTGCCAGCAGTGAAGCCGCTCAGGCTCGCAGTGGCTACACCTTC. Its protein is CASSEAAQARSGYTF.

The chain combines TRBV19 with TRBJ1-4; 7 bases match TRBD1. This CDR3 region has 15 residues. V dropped 5 bases and J dropped 7; count of bases not matched to a gene: 10. Germline CDR1 reads LNHDA; CDR2 reads SQIVND (reference sequence). The CDR3 sequence is CASSLYRGSGEKLFF. CDR3 bases: TGTGCCAGTAGTCTCTACAGGGGTAGCGGTGAAAAACTGTTTTTT.

The chain links TRBV18 to TRBJ2-1; no clear D gene. Trimming cost V 6 bases and J 0 bases, with 12 bases left between them. This CDR3 is 15 amino acids long. Germline V gives CDR1 KGHSH, CDR2 LQKENI. DNA for the CDR3: TGTGCCAGCTCTCTGTCGCGGCACTCCTACAATGAGCAGTTCTTC. Its protein is CASSLSRHSYNEQFF.

The chain carries TRBV27 and TRBJ1-4; no definite D call. V dropped 8 bases and J dropped 0 bases, with 4 bases sitting between them. The CDR3 consists of 12 residues. CDR1 and CDR2 (germline): MNHEY, SMNVEV (reference sequence). The CDR3 reads CASESTNEKLFF. In DNA, the CDR3 is TGTGCCAGCGAGTCAACTAATGAAAAACTGTTTTTT.

The rearrangement links TRBV7-2 to TRBJ2-3; 12 nucleotides line up with TRBD2. V shed 4 bases and J 6 bases; nucleotides not matched to a gene: 17. The germline gives CDR1 SGHTA, CDR2 FQGNSA. The CDR3 extends over 19 amino acids. CDR3 residues: CASSSNGITSGRMGDTQYF. CDR3 DNA: TGTGCCAGCAGCTCTAACGGTATAACTAGCGGGAGGATGGGGGATACGCAGTATTTT.

The V and J genes are TRBV4-2 and TRBJ2-7, with 7 bases matching TRBD2. The CDR3 length is 16 residues. The V gene's germline CDR1 is LGHNA and CDR2 YNFKEQ. After removal of 1 base from V and 0 bases from J, the junction contained 6 bases not matched to a gene. The CDR3 DNA follows: TGTGCCAGCAGCCAAGGTGGCGGGAGAGCCTCCTACGAGCAGTACTTC. It encodes CASSQGGGRASYEQYF.

The sample holds a few counts of this clone. The chain links TRBV5-4 to TRBJ2-2, with D perhaps TRBD2 (5 bases). Germline V gene lookup returns CDR1 SGHNT and CDR2 YYREEE (reference sequence). The V and J ends lost 7 bases and 6 bases respectively, with 25 bases between them. The CDR3 contains 17 residues. The CDR3 coding sequence is TGTGCCAGCGGGTTTCCGGGGAGCTCTAAGACCGCCGGGGAGCTGTTTTTT. Its protein is CASGFPGSSKTAGELFF.

This clone was counted a few times. This rearrangement joins TRBV5-1 to TRBJ1-1; D call uncertain. This CDR3 spans 14 amino acids. V lost 1 base, J lost 0 bases, and 7 bases lay in between. Germline CDR1 SGHRS, CDR2 YFSETQ. CDR3 coding DNA: TGCGCCAGCAGCTTGCGACTGATGAACACTGAAGCTTTCTTT. It encodes CASSLRLMNTEAFF.

Only one count was recorded for this clone. The chain uses TRBV10-3 and TRBJ2-3; 8 bases are a match to TRBD1. CDR1 and CDR2 (germline): ENHRY, SYGVKD. Losses at the gene ends were 0 bases for V and 3 bases for J; bases not matched to a gene: 8. The CDR3 is 17 residues long. The CDR3 protein is CAISESMAGGVTDTQYF. CDR3 sequence (DNA): TGTGCCATCAGTGAGTCGATGGCAGGGGGCGTGACAGATACGCAGTATTTT.

This chain links TRBV6-4 with TRBJ2-2; TRBD1 agrees at 10 bases. Trimming cost V 6 bases and J 5 bases; bases outside gene matches: 6. This CDR3 spans 15 amino acids. In germline, CDR1 is MRHNA, CDR2 SNTAGT. The CDR3 DNA sequence: TGTGCCAGCAGACCCGACAGGGGGCGAACCGGGGAGCTGTTTTTT. Translation: CASRPDRGRTGELFF.

The chain combines TRBV5-6 with TRBJ2-7, with D perhaps matching TRBD1 (5 bases). Trimming shortened V by 0 bases and J by 3 bases, and 7 bases separated the two germline ends. The CDR3 runs to 13 residues. Per germline, CDR1 SGHDT and CDR2 YYEEEE. CDR3 coding DNA: TGTGCCAGCAGCTTGGGTACAGGCTACGAGCAGTACTTC. Protein: CASSLGTGYEQYF.

The chain combines TRBV27 with TRBJ2-5; perhaps D is TRBD1 or TRBD2 (5 bases each). The CDR3 is 15 amino acids. Germline V CDR1 and CDR2: MNHEY, SMNVEV (reference sequence). Trimming stripped 3 bases from V and 1 base from J, with 12 bases between. The chain's CDR3 is CASSFTGTIQETQYF. CDR3 bases: TGTGCCAGCAGTTTCACGGGGACCATCCAAGAGACCCAGTACTTC.

Remarks on this clone: Within the sample, other DNA sequences also encode this same CDR3. This CDR3 is CASSVGGTDTQYF. CDR3 coding DNA: TGTGCCAGCAGCGTAGGGGGCACAGATACGCAGTATTTT. The chain combines TRBV9 with TRBJ2-3; D gene unclear. Trimming removed 0 bases from V and 1 base from J, with 3 bases in between. The CDR3 is made up of 13 amino acids. Per germline, CDR1 SGDLS and CDR2 YYNGEE.

The chain combines TRBV7-8 with TRBJ2-2; 7 nucleotides line up with TRBD1. Germline trimming cut 5 bases from V and 7 bases from J; bases unmatched to any gene: 4. The CDR3 has 13 amino acids. Per the germline V gene, CDR1 is SGHVS and CDR2 is FQNEAQ. In DNA, the CDR3 is TGTGCCAGCAGCGAGACAGGGAACGGGGAGCTGTTTTTT. Amino acid sequence: CASSETGNGELFF.

In this sample, this clone turned up once. The junction departs from the called germline gene at one end, perhaps through a read error. The V gene is TRBV2, the J gene TRBJ1-1; TRBD1 aligns across 7 bases. The CDR3 contains 15 residues. CDR1 and CDR2 (germline): SNHLY, FYNNEI. CDR3: CASSEGGRGNAEAFF. CDR3 bases: TGTGCCAGCAGTGAAGGCGGCAGGGGGAACGCTGAAGCTTTCTTT.

The chain combines TRBV6-5 with TRBJ2-7; 8 bases match TRBD1. The CDR3 consists of 14 residues. Trimming at V came to 4 bases and at J to 2 bases, leaving 4 bases not matched to a gene. Germline CDR1 and CDR2: MNHEY and SVGAGI. The CDR3 protein is CASSWTGSAYEQYF. CDR3 sequence (DNA): TGTGCCAGCAGTTGGACAGGGAGCGCCTACGAGCAGTACTTC.

The chain joins TRBV11-2 to TRBJ2-1; 10 bases align to TRBD2. Looked up from germline, CDR1 is SGHAT and CDR2 is FQNNGV. CDR3 length: 15 residues. V lost 6 bases to trimming and J lost 3 bases; unmatched junction nucleotides: 5. CDR3 in amino acids: CASRPGTSDYNEQFF. DNA for the CDR3: TGTGCCAGCAGACCCGGGACTAGCGACTACAATGAGCAGTTCTTC.

The rearrangement joins TRBV3-1 (or the pseudogene TRBV3-2) to TRBJ2-6; D not certain. The germline gives CDR1 LGHDT, CDR2 YNNKEL (reference sequence). V was shortened by 2 bases and J by 0 bases, with 20 bases between the two germline ends. The CDR3 loop spans 20 amino acids. The CDR3: CASSQQIPGLMSSGANVLTF. The CDR3 nucleotides are TGTGCCAGCAGCCAACAAATACCGGGTTTGATGAGCTCTGGGGCCAACGTCCTGACTTTC.

The J gene is TRBJ1-1, the V gene TRBV4-2; maybe TRBD1 (6 bases). In germline, CDR1 is LGHNA, CDR2 YNFKEQ. The CDR3 sequence is 12 residues long. Between the trimmed V and J ends, which lost 0 bases and 10 bases, there was a span of 9 bases. CDR3 sequence reads: CASSQEGAPAFF. In DNA form, the CDR3 reads TGTGCCAGCAGCCAAGAGGGGGCCCCAGCTTTCTTT.

The chain has TRBV2 and TRBJ2-1; 12 bases are a match to TRBD1. V gave up 8 bases and J gave up 9 bases; unmatched junction bases: 11. Germline V gene lookup returns CDR1 SNHLY and CDR2 FYNNEI. The CDR3 extends over 15 amino acids. This CDR3 reads CASDDRDRGQGEQFF. The CDR3 DNA sequence: TGTGCCAGCGACGACCGGGACAGGGGGCAGGGTGAGCAGTTCTTC.

The V call is TRBV2, the J call TRBJ2-3, with 8 bases that match TRBD1. CDR3 length: 14 amino acids. Germline V CDR1 and CDR2: SNHLY, FYNNEI. V dropped 5 bases and J dropped 2; count of bases not matched to a gene: 3. The chain's CDR3 is CASSMTGVTDTQYF. For the CDR3, the DNA is TGTGCCAGCAGTATGACAGGGGTCACAGATACGCAGTATTTT.

The chain recombines TRBV9 with TRBJ2-4; TRBD1 is a possible D gene (6 bases). Germline values: CDR1 SGDLS, CDR2 YYNGEE. This CDR3 spans 16 amino acids. Trimming took 3 bases from V and 0 from J, leaving 13 bases between them. DNA for the CDR3: TGTGCCAGCAGCGCGACAGGTTCTATAGCCAAAAACATTCAGTACTTC. Translating it yields CASSATGSIAKNIQYF.

V is TRBV28 and J is TRBJ1-2, with D uncertain. V lost 5 bases, J lost 4 bases, and 8 bases lay in between. In germline, CDR1 is MDHEN, CDR2 SYDVKM. The CDR3 runs to 12 residues. The CDR3 sequence is CASSTRTYGYTF. Here the CDR3 DNA reads TGTGCCAGCAGTACCAGGACCTATGGCTACACCTTC.